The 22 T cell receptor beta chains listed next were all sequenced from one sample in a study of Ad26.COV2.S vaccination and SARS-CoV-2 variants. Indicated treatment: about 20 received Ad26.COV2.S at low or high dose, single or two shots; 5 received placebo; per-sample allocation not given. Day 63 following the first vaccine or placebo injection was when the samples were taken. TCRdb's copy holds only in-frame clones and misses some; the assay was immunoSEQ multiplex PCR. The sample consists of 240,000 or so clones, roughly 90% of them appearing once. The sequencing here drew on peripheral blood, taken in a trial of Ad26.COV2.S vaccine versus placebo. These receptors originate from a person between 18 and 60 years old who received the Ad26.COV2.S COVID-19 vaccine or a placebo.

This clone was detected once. The CDR3 DNA follows: TGTGCCAGCAGCCAAGCGGGACTAGCGGGAGGGATGGGGGATACGCAGTATTTT. This sequence encodes CASSQAGLAGGMGDTQYF. The chain is built from TRBV4-2 and TRBJ2-3, with 16 bases fitting TRBD2. V gave up 1 base and J gave up 6 bases; unmatched junction bases: 7. The CDR3 length is 18 residues. Germline V gene sequence: CDR1 LGHNA, CDR2 YNFKEQ.

The CDR3 loop reads CASSGGRGGQPQHF. The CDR3 DNA follows: TGTGCCAGCAGCGGGGGCAGGGGCGGACAGCCCCAGCATTTT. The chain couples TRBV2 to TRBJ1-5; D perhaps matches TRBD1 (6 bases). The V and J ends lost 6 bases and 7 bases respectively, with 16 bases between them. The CDR3 is 14 residues long. The V gene's germline CDR1 is SNHLY and CDR2 FYNNEI.

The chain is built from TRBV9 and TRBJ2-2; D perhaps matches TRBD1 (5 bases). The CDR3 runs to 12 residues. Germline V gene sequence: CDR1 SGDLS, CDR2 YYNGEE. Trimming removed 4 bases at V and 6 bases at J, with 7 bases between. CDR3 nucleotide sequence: TGTGCCAGCAGCCAGGGTGCCGGGGAGCTGTTTTTT. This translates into CASSQGAGELFF.

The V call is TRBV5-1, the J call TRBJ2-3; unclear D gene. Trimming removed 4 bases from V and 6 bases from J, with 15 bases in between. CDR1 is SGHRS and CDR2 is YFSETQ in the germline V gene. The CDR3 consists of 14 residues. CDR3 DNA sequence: TGCGCCAGCAGCCAAGTACCACCAAGGGATACGCAGTATTTT. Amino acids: CASSQVPPRDTQYF. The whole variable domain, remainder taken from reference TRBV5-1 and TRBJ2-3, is KAGVTQTPRYLIKTRGQQVTLSCSPISGHRSVSWYQQTPGQGLQFLFEYFSETQRNKGNFPGRFSGRQFSNSRSEMNVSTLELGDSALYLCASSQVPPRDTQYFGPGTRLTVL.

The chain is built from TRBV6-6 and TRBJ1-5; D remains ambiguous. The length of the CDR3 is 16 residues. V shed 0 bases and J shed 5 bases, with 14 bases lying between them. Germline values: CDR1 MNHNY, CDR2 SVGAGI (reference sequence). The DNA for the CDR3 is TGTGCCAGCAGTTACTCGATTTCCTCGGGTTATCAGCCCCAGCATTTT. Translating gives CASSYSISSGYQPQHF.

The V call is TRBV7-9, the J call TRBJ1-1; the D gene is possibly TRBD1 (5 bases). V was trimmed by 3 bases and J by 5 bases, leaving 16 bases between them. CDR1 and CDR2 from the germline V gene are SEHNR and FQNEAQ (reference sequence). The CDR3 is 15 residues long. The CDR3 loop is CASSLGWLRDTEAFF. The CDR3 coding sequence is TGTGCCAGCAGCTTGGGGTGGCTCAGGGATACTGAAGCTTTCTTT.

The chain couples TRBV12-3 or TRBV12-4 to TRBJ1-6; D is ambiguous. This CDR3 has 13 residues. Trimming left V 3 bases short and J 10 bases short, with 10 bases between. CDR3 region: CASSFAERSPLHF. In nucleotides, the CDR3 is TGTGCCAGCAGTTTCGCGGAGAGATCACCCCTCCACTTT.

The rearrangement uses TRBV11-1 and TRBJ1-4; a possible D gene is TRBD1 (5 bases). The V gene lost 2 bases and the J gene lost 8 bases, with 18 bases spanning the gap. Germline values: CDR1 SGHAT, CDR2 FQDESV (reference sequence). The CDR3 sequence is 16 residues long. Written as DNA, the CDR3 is TGTGCCAGCAGCTTATCCGGGACTTCAAAATGGGAAAAACTGTTTTTT. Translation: CASSLSGTSKWEKLFF.

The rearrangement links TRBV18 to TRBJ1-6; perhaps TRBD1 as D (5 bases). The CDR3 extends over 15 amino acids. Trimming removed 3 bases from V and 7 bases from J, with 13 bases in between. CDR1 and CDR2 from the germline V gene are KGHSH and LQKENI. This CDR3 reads CASSPPGSWNSPLHF. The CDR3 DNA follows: TGTGCCAGCTCACCCCCAGGGTCGTGGAATTCACCCCTCCACTTT.

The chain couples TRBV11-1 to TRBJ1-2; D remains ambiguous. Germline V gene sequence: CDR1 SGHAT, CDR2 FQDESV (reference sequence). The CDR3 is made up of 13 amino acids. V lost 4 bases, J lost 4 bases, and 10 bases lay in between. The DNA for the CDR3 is TGTGCCAGCAGCTACGTTTCGAGCTATGGCTACACCTTC. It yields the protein CASSYVSSYGYTF.

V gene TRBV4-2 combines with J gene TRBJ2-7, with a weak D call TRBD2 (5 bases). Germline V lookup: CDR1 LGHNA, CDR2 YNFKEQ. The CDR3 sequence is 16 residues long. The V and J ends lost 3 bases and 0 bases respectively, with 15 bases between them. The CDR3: CASSQEPGLVSYEQYF. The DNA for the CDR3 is TGTGCCAGCAGCCAGGAGCCGGGATTGGTCTCCTACGAGCAGTACTTC.

The CDR3 DNA sequence: TGTGCCAGCAGCGCAGAGCGTGGACAGGCTTGGCCCGCCGGGGAGCTGTTTTTT. It encodes CASSAERGQAWPAGELFF. The chain couples TRBV9 to TRBJ2-2; 7 positions agree with TRBD1. CDR3 length: 18 amino acids. The germline CDR1 and CDR2 sequences are SGDLS and YYNGEE. V shed 3 bases, J shed 6 bases, and the junction held 17 bases outside the gene matches.

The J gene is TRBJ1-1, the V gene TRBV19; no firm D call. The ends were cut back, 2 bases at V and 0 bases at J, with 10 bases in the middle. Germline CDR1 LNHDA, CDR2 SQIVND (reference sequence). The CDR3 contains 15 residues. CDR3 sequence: CASSISEDVNTEAFF. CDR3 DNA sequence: TGTGCCAGTAGTATATCTGAGGATGTGAACACTGAAGCTTTCTTT.

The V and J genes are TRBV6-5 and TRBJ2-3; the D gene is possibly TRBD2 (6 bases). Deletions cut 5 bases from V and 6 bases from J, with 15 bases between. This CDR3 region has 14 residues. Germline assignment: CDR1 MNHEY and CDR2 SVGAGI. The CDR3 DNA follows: TGTGCCAGCAGTCCTGGAGGGGAGGAGGATACGCAGTATTTT. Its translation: CASSPGGEEDTQYF.

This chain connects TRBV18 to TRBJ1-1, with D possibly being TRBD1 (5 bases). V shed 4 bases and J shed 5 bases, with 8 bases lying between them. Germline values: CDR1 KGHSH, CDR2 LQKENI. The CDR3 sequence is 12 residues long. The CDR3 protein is CASSRGETEAFF. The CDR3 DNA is TGTGCCAGCTCACGGGGCGAGACTGAAGCTTTCTTT.

The CDR3 sequence is CASSLGGVNEKLFF. Written as DNA, the CDR3 is TGCGCCAGCAGCTTGGGAGGGGTCAATGAAAAACTGTTTTTT. The chain couples TRBV5-1 to TRBJ1-4; the D gene is possibly TRBD1 (5 bases). Germline CDR1 is SGHRS and CDR2 is YFSETQ. The CDR3 extends over 14 amino acids. Trimming stripped 0 bases from V and 5 bases from J, with 8 bases between.

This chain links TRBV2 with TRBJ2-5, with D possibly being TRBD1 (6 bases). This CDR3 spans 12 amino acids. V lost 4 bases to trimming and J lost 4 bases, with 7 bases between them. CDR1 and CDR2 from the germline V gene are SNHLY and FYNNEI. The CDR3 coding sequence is TGTGCCAGCAGTGGAGGGGGAGAGACCCAGTACTTC. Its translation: CASSGGGETQYF.

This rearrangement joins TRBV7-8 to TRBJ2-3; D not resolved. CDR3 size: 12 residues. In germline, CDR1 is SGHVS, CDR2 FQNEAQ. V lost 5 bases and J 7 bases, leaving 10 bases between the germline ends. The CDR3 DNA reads TGTGCCAGCAGCCCTACGCGTTATACGCAGTATTTT. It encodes CASSPTRYTQYF.

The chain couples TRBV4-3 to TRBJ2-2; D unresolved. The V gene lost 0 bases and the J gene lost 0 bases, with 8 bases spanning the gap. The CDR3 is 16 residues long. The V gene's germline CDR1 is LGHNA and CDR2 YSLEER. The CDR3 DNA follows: TGCGCCAGCAGCCAAGACGGACCGCCGAACACCGGGGAGCTGTTTTTT. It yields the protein CASSQDGPPNTGELFF.

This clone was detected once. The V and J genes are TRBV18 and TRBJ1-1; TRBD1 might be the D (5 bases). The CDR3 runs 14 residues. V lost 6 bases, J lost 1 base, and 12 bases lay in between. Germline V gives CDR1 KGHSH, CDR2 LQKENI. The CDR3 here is CASSPGAGNTEAFF. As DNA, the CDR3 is TGTGCCAGCTCCCCCGGGGCGGGGAACACTGAAGCTTTCTTT.

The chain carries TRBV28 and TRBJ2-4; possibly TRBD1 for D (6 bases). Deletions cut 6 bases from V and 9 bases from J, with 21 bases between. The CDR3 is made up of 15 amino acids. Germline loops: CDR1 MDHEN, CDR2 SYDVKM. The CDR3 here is CASRTTGPPDPIQYF. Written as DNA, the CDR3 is TGTGCCAGCAGAACGACAGGTCCACCGGATCCCATTCAGTACTTC. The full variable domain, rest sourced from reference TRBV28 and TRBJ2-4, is DVKVTQSSRYLVKRTGEKVFLECVQDMDHENMFWYRQDPGLGLRLIYFSYDVKMKEKGDIPEGYSVSREKKERFSLILESASTNQTSMYLCASRTTGPPDPIQYFGAGTRLSVL.

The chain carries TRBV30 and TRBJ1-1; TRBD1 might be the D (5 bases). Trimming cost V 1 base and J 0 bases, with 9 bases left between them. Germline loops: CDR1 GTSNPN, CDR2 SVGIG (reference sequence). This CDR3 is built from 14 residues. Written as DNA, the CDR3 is TGTGCCTGGAGTGAGGGGATTATGAACACTGAAGCTTTCTTT. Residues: CAWSEGIMNTEAFF. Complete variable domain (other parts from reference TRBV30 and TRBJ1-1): SQTIHQWPATLVQPVGSPLSLECTVEGTSNPNLYWYRQAAGRGLQLLFYSVGIGQISSEVPQNLSASRPQDRQFILSSKKLLLSDSGFYLCAWSEGIMNTEAFFGQGTRLTVV.